This T cell receptor beta chain is from a study of control samples from healthy donors and cancer patients. Sequencing used immunoSEQ multiplex PCR; TCRdb keeps in-frame clones, though not all of them. The data contain nearly 200,000 clones, approximately 91% of them singletons. Germline V gives CDR1 LGHDT, CDR2 YNNKEL (reference sequence). V was clipped by 0 bases and J by 14 bases, with 17 bases between them. This CDR3 has 15 residues. What was sequenced was blood. The gene calls are TRBV3-1 (or the pseudogene TRBV3-2) and TRBJ1-6, with D tentatively TRBD1 (6 bases). This clonotype originated in a man aged 25 to 40 in good health. As DNA, the CDR3 is TGTGCCAGCAGCCAAGATCCAGGGGTCGGGGGGACCCTCCACTTT. This gives the protein CASSQDPGVGGTLHF.